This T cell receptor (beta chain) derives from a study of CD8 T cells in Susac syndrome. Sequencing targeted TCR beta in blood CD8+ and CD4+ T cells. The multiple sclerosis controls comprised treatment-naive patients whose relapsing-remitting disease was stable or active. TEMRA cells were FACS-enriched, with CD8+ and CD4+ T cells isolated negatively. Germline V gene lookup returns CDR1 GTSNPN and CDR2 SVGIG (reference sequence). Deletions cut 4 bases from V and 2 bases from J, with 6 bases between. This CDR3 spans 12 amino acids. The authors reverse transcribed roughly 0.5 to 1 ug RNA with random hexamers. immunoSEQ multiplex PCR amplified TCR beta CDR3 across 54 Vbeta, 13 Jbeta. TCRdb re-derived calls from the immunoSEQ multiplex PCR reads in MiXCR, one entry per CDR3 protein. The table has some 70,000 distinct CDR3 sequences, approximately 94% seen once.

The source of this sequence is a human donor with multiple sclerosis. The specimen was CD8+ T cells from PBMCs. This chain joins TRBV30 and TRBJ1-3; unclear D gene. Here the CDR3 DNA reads TGTGCCTGGAAGGCTGCTGGAAACACCATATATTTT. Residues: CAWKAAGNTIYF.